This T cell receptor beta chain was found in a study of blood T cell repertoires in COVID-19. Study-level background: PBMCs, B-cell-depleted T cells, or T cells provided the cDNA or gDNA that made up the material.

Per the original data handling: The authors estimated nucleated cell counts from reference gene primer amplification. Sequencing was performed with immunoSEQ multiplex PCR; in TCRdb, only in-frame clones are kept and a portion is missing. V, J and clone size were drawn from that table, and D and trimming were deduced from the DNA. This sample carries around 320,000 clones, 70% to 90% of them seen once, and the ten largest clones take approximately 6.6%. V was cut by 3 bases and J by 3 bases, with 15 bases left in between. Germline assignment: CDR1 SGDLS and CDR2 YYNGEE. This CDR3 region has 16 residues.

The sequence derives from a woman aged 30 to 39 who had recovered from COVID-19. The chain combines TRBV9 with TRBJ1-4, with D possibly being TRBD1 (6 bases). The sample was peripheral blood. CDR3 nucleotides: TGTGCCAGCAGCGGACGAGGGGGGGAAGCTAATGAAAAACTGTTTTTT. As protein: CASSGRGGEANEKLFF.